This is a list of T cell receptor beta chains from one sample in a study of early T cells in non-severe SARS-CoV-2 infection. MiXCR was run by TCRdb on the 5' RACE reads, yielding one entry per CDR3 protein. The sample includes tens of thousands of distinct CDR3 sequences, 7.7% of them seen just once. What was sequenced was whole blood. All receptors derive from an adult who was a healthcare worker with PCR-confirmed SARS-CoV-2 infection or an uninfected control (not recorded which). CDR3s include the opening cysteine and the closing phenylalanine or tryptophan. A D gene is named only where the DNA matches it firmly. Clone size appears in some rows only: once, few, many, or a class for an expanded clone.

TRBV12-2	.	TRBJ2-3	.	TGTGCAAGTCGCCTCGGACTAGCGGGTTTCACAGATACGCAGTATTTT	CASRLGLAGFTDTQYF
TRBV29-1	TRBD1	TRBJ2-5	many	TGCAGCGTGGACAGGGCGGCGGAGACCCAGTACTTC	CSVDRAAETQYF
TRBV20-1	.	TRBJ1-2	many	TGCAGTGCTAGAGATGGGGGGGAAATTAACTATGGCTACACCTTC	CSARDGGEINYGYTF
TRBV27	TRBD1	TRBJ1-5	.	TGTGCCAGCAGTGAACAGGGGGCTTATCAGCCCCAGCATTTT	CASSEQGAYQPQHF
TRBV18	TRBD1	TRBJ2-7	.	TGTGCCAGCTCACCTGCCGGGACAGATTTCCACGAGCAGTACTTC	CASSPAGTDFHEQYF
TRBV9	.	TRBJ2-7	many	TGTGCCAGCAGCGTAGTGCCTAGCTCCTACGAGCAGTACTTC	CASSVVPSSYEQYF
TRBV11-2	.	TRBJ2-7	.	TGTGCCAGCAGCGAAACCCTGGACGGATACTACGAGCAGTACTTC	CASSETLDGYYEQYF
TRBV5-1	.	TRBJ2-4	few	TGCGCCAGCAGCCCCACTGTCCGGACCAAAAACATTCAGTACTTC	CASSPTVRTKNIQYF
TRBV20-1	TRBD2	TRBJ2-1	many	TGCAGTGCCCAGACTAGCGGGCCGTACAATGAGCAGTTCTTC	CSAQTSGPYNEQFF
TRBV29-1	.	TRBJ2-7	medium-sized	TGCAGCGTTTCCGGGACATCCTACGAGCAGTACTTC	CSVSGTSYEQYF
TRBV30	.	TRBJ2-2	.	TGTGCCTGGACCTTGCCACCCTTCGGGCAGACGAACACCGGGGAGCTGTTTTTT	CAWTLPPFGQTNTGELFF
TRBV18	.	TRBJ2-1	few	TGTGCCAGCTCACCGCGGCGGTTCTCCTACAATGAGCAGTTCTTC	CASSPRRFSYNEQFF
TRBV28	.	TRBJ1-5	many	TGTGCCAGCAGTTTCCCGGTCGGGGGCGGGCAGCCCCAGCATTTT	CASSFPVGGGQPQHF
TRBV7-3	.	TRBJ2-5	many	TGTGCCAGCAGCTTAGGAGGGGGACAAGAGACCCAGTACTTC	CASSLGGGQETQYF
TRBV5-5	TRBD1	TRBJ2-3	many	TGTGCCAGCAGCTTGGGGACAGGGGGCAGCGGCTACGTTCCTTATACGCAGTATTTT	CASSLGTGGSGYVPYTQYF
TRBV2	.	TRBJ2-2	few	TGTGCCAGCAGTGGAAAGAGCGGCGGGGACACCGGGGAGCTGTTTTTT	CASSGKSGGDTGELFF
TRBV20-1	.	TRBJ2-1	few	TGCAGTGCTGGGAGACTAGGAAATGAGCAGTTCTTC	CSAGRLGNEQFF
TRBV27	.	TRBJ2-7	few	TGTGCCAGCAGTTTCACGGACTCCTACGAGCAGTACTTC	CASSFTDSYEQYF
TRBV4-2	.	TRBJ2-3	.	TGTGCCAGCAGCCAAGCGGGATCGGGAGAAGCCACAGATACGCAGTATTTT	CASSQAGSGEATDTQYF
TRBV24-1	.	TRBJ2-1	few	TGTGCCACCAGGTACGGGAATGGAAACTACAATGAGCAGTTCTTC	CATRYGNGNYNEQFF
TRBV7-9	TRBD1	TRBJ2-7	.	TGTGCCAGCAGCTTCCCAGGGGGCACCTACGAGCAGTACTTC	CASSFPGGTYEQYF
TRBV12-3/TRBV12-4	TRBD1	TRBJ2-7	.	TGTGCCAGCAGTGGACAGGGGGCATCCGTCGAGCAGTACTTC	CASSGQGASVEQYF
TRBV9	.	TRBJ2-7	few	TGTGCCAGCAGCATAAGGGACACAGCCTACGAGCAGTACTTC	CASSIRDTAYEQYF
TRBV4-1	TRBD2	TRBJ2-3	many	TGCGCCAGCAGCACCCGACAGGGAGTAGCGGGAGTGGGCACAGATACGCAGTATTTT	CASSTRQGVAGVGTDTQYF
TRBV6-5	TRBD1	TRBJ2-1	.	TGTGCCAGGGACCGGGACAGGGGTCACCGCTCCTACAATGAGCAGTTCTTC	CARDRDRGHRSYNEQFF